This T cell receptor beta chain was identified in a study of shared clonotypes between healthy human individuals. In the study overall: Three CD4 naive, three CD4 memory, two CD8 naive and one CD8 memory plate were used per donor. Study results and limitations: Larger estimated richness was generally recorded for naive subsets relative to memory subsets.

The CDR3 loop spans 16 amino acids. Trimming took 1 base from V and 0 from J, leaving 12 bases between them. CDR1 is SGHRS, CDR2 YFSETQ, per germline. Profiling relied on immunoSEQ multiplex PCR, and the TCRdb table lists in-frame clones only, not all of them. Of fewer than 3 million clones in the sample, 85% to 95% were seen once. CD4+ cell separation produced CD45RA+ naive and CD45RA-negative memory subsets. Comments on this clone: Antigen unknown.

This sequence originates from a man between 18 and 29 years old in good health. Some clones in this sample may be carry-over from other donors' samples. Sequencing input: naive CD4+ T cells from PBMCs. Subset indicated: CD45RA+ positively selected. The chain joins TRBV5-1 to TRBJ2-3; D is unresolved. CDR3 protein: CASSLIPGGSTDTQYF. The CDR3 nucleotides are TGCGCCAGCAGCTTGATACCGGGTGGGAGCACAGATACGCAGTATTTT. Full variable domain (remainder filled in from reference TRBV5-1 and TRBJ2-3): KAGVTQTPRYLIKTRGQQVTLSCSPISGHRSVSWYQQTPGQGLQFLFEYFSETQRNKGNFPGRFSGRQFSNSRSEMNVSTLELGDSALYLCASSLIPGGSTDTQYFGPGTRLTVL.